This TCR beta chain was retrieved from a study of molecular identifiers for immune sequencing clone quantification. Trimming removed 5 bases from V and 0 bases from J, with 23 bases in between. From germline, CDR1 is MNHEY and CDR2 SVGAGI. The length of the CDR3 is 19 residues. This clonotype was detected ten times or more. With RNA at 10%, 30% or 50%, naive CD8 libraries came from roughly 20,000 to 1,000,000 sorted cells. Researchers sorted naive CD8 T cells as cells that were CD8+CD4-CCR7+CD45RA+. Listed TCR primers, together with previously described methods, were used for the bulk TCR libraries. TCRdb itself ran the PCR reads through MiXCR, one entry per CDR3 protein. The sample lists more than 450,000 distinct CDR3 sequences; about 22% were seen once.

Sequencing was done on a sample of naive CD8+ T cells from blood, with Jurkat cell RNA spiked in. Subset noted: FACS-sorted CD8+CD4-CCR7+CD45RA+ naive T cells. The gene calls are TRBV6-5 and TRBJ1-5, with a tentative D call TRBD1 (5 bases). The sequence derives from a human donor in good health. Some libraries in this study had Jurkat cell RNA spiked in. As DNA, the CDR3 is TGTGCCAGCAGTCCCGGGACGGACACAATGGATAATAGCAATCAGCCCCAGCATTTT. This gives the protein CASSPGTDTMDNSNQPQHF.